This TCR beta chain was profiled in a study of blood T cell repertoires in COVID-19 (dated by TCRdb to 2018 to 2020). Broadly, across the study: Collaborator samples came from the United States, Italy and Spain and covered acute and convalescent phases of COVID-19. The prospective study material was composed of cDNA or gDNA derived from T cells, B-cell-depleted T cells, or PBMCs. The samples were drawn from two sources: the first 160 participants of the ongoing ImmuneRACE study, and 1,200 or so subjects contributed by 6 global collaborators. Subjects who had been exposed to COVID-19, were actively infected with it, or had recovered from it provided the deeply sampled blood TCRbeta repertoires that made up the dataset. Where available, HLA class I and class II types were obtained from metadata supplied by the sample provider rather than from assay-based typing. Nearly every sample came with metadata listing a de-identified subject ID, COVID-19 status, age in years and sex. A freely available public database, intended as a resource for researchers studying the immune response to SARS-CoV-2, is where the repertoires were released.

TCRbeta CDR3 regions were amplified from genomic DNA by means of the immunoSEQ Assay, a bias-controlled multiplex PCR. The study's processing was this. The number of nucleated cells in each sample was estimated by amplification of reference gene primers within the assay. To quantify the absolute abundance of each unique TCRbeta CDR3 rearrangement, sequence reads were collapsed and filtered. For each sample, productive Simpson clonality was calculated as the square root of Simpson's diversity index over productive rearrangements. The source is immuneACCESS, and TCRdb retained only in-frame sequences with V and J called. Part of the clones is not carried over; for the studies checked, unresolved V genes explain less than half of this, and the remainder is unexplained. That table supplies the V and J calls and clone size; D and trimming were determined from the DNA. The sample yields around 160,000 clones; approximately 86% were counted once. The ten largest clonotypes hold around 8.3% of the sample.

Each collaborating institution followed its own protocols to collect whole blood in K2EDTA tubes. For TCRbeta analysis, collaborator samples were shipped as frozen whole blood, as isolated PBMCs, or as DNA extracted from either sample type. Findings and caveats that apply to the study as a whole: The quantity of clinical and demographic metadata differed by source and by participant and was supplied without curation.

V was cut back by 5 bases and J by 0 bases, leaving a gap of 20 bases between them. CDR1 and CDR2 are drawn from the germline V gene: SGHTA, FQGNSA. Including cysteine and phenylalanine, the CDR3 has 17 amino acids. CDR3 DNA is the only sequence kept; it has 51 bases, read in frame from the first base. As regards this clone: Its antigen remains undetermined. No much larger clone exists at a distance of one base, and base qualities are not known.

Sequencing used peripheral blood. This receptor was obtained from a man in his 60s with acute or convalescent COVID-19. The chain employs TRBV7-2 and TRBJ2-7, with TRBD2 tentatively as D gene (7 bases match). The bases are TGTGCCAGCAGCCCTAGAGGGGGGGCTCTGAGCTCCTACGAGCAGTACTTC. This yields the protein CASSPRGGALSSYEQYF.